The rows below give T cell receptor beta chains drawn from one sample of a study of T-cell reconstitution after alpha-beta-depleted transplantation in children. TCRdb re-derived calls from the PCR reads in MiXCR, one entry per CDR3 protein. This sample has a few hundred thousand distinct CDR3 sequences, with approximately 30% found just once. The sample in question was PBMCs, obtained before TCRalphabeta/CD19-depleted stem cell transplant. All receptors derive from a boy under two years old with Wiskott-Aldrich syndrome, due to receive a stem cell transplant. CDR3s leave out the opening cysteine and the closing phenylalanine or tryptophan.

V	CDR3
TRBV20-1	SAQNREKTRGYT
TRBV29-1	SLSTSGRVYPTDTQY
TRBV20-1	SAPHRGGSQPQH
TRBV19	ASSMFAGISQNEQF
TRBV5-1	ASSVIAGEGTEQF
TRBV20-1	SARDGSSYNSPLH
TRBV5-5	ASSSIVGAGGEAF
TRBV11-2	ASSSGTSLRELF
TRBV5-1	ASSVTSGYSTDTQY
TRBV4-2	ASSRKGLADYNEQF
TRBV20-1	SAREISETDQVPYEQY
TRBV19	ASRKGPSNQPQH
TRBV5-1	ASSLMRLAYNEQF
TRBV30	AWNRDHQETQY
TRBV27	ASSLSLDRLSSYNSPLH
TRBV20-1	SASLLAGSYNEQF
TRBV10-2	ASSRQTSEAF
TRBV12-3/TRBV12-4	ASSLPGGTDTQY
TRBV7-8	ASSPIAVYNEQF
TRBV5-1	ASSSSGAETQY
TRBV7-9	ASSRTDYEQY
TRBV11-2	ASTSRLTSSYNEQF
TRBV5-8	ASSLGGLAGGGNTQY
TRBV5-1	ASVLTGAGETQY
TRBV6-2/TRBV6-3	ASSYIPGMGETQY
TRBV20-1	SAWPDRNTGELF
TRBV5-1	ASSSGTGGRGTEAF
TRBV5-1	ASSFEPGNYEQY
TRBV5-1	ASSLGTGSEQY